These 28 T cell receptor beta chains originate from one sample sequenced in a study of T cell changes during pregnancy in multiple sclerosis. Data came from immunoSEQ multiplex PCR; TCRdb stores just in-frame clones and leaves some out. The sample carries approximately 68,000 clones, roughly 91% recorded once. The sequencing used peripheral blood, collected in the third trimester of pregnancy. These TCRs come from a female donor in good health, enrolled as a control in a pregnancy study.

This clone was detected only once. The CDR3 DNA follows: TGTGCCAGTAGTATATACGGCGGGACCTCCCTCGAGCAGTACTTC. Its translation: CASSIYGGTSLEQYF. The chain couples TRBV19 to TRBJ2-7; D might be TRBD2 (6 bases). CDR3 length equals 15 residues. Trimming cost V 2 bases and J 6 bases, with 17 bases left between them. The germline CDR1 and CDR2 sequences are LNHDA and SQIVND (reference sequence).

This clone was found once. This chain uses TRBV6-1 with TRBJ2-7; 9 nucleotides agree with TRBD1. J gave up 1 base and V 9 bases, and 7 bases lay outside the gene matches. There are 14 residues in the CDR3. Germline assignment: CDR1 MNHNS and CDR2 SASEGT. Written as DNA, the CDR3 is TGTGCCAGTCTTCGGGACAGGGTTTCCTACGAGCAGTACTTC. Its translation: CASLRDRVSYEQYF.

The CDR3 here is CASSSQSASGSNEQFF. The CDR3 DNA follows: TGTGCCAGCAGCTCCCAATCGGCTAGCGGGAGCAATGAGCAGTTCTTC. The chain combines TRBV11-3 with TRBJ2-1; 10 bases are shared with TRBD2. V lost 4 bases, J lost 6 bases, and 9 bases stayed unmatched. Germline V gene lookup returns CDR1 SGHNT and CDR2 YENEEA. CDR3 length: 16 amino acids.

The gene calls are TRBV18 and TRBJ1-1; 7 nucleotides match TRBD1. Germline V gene lookup returns CDR1 KGHSH and CDR2 LQKENI. The CDR3 runs 15 residues. The J segment lost 0 bases and the V segment lost 5 bases, leaving 6 bases of the junction unmatched. The CDR3 DNA reads as TGTGCCAGCTCATTCCGGGACAGCATGAACACTGAAGCTTTCTTT. This encodes CASSFRDSMNTEAFF.

The gene calls are TRBV5-4 and TRBJ2-1; 15 bases align to TRBD2. The CDR3 is made up of 14 amino acids. Trimming cost V 7 bases and J 9 bases; bases outside gene matches: 5. Germline-derived CDR1 and CDR2 are SGHNT and YYREEE (reference sequence). CDR3 DNA sequence: TGTGCCAGCGGGACTAGCGGGGGGCAAGGTGAGCAGTTCTTC. Protein: CASGTSGGQGEQFF.

The chain uses TRBV6-6 and TRBJ1-2; 7 bases line up with TRBD1. V trimming: 2 bases; J trimming: 2 bases; junction bases outside the gene matches: 8. CDR3 length: 16 amino acids. Per the germline V gene, CDR1 is MNHNY and CDR2 is SVGAGI (reference sequence). CDR3: CASSYPQDRSNYGYTF. The CDR3 nucleotides are TGTGCCAGCAGTTACCCCCAGGACAGGAGCAACTATGGCTACACCTTC.

The chain uses TRBV18 and TRBJ1-5; possibly TRBD1 for D (6 bases). Germline loops: CDR1 KGHSH, CDR2 LQKENI. This CDR3 has 14 residues. Trimming pared 8 bases from V and 6 bases from J, leaving 17 bases between. CDR3 region: CASVPDRNGQPQHF. The CDR3, as DNA: TGTGCCAGCGTACCCGACAGGAATGGTCAGCCCCAGCATTTT.

J is TRBJ1-1 and V is TRBV5-4, with unresolved D. Germline loops: CDR1 SGHNT, CDR2 YYREEE (reference sequence). The V end lost 4 bases, the J end lost 4 bases, and 17 bases lay between the germline ends. The CDR3 runs to 15 residues. CDR3 sequence: CASSTEGQRSTEAFF. In DNA, the CDR3 is TGTGCCAGCAGCACTGAGGGTCAGAGGAGCACTGAAGCTTTCTTT.

The J gene is TRBJ1-1, the V gene TRBV5-1, with TRBD1 identical over 9 bases. V shed 2 bases, J shed 5 bases, and the junction held 4 bases outside the gene matches. The germline CDR1 and CDR2 sequences are SGHRS and YFSETQ. The CDR3 is 14 amino acids. Here the CDR3 reads CASSFTGGITEAFF. DNA for the CDR3: TGCGCCAGCAGCTTTACAGGGGGCATTACTGAAGCTTTCTTT.

In its sample, this clone was seen a few times. The chain joins TRBV7-9 to TRBJ1-6, with 7 bases fitting TRBD1. This CDR3 has 14 residues. The ends lost 1 base at V and 10 bases at J; junction bases unmatched: 4. CDR1 and CDR2 (germline): SEHNR, FQNEAQ (reference sequence). The CDR3 here is CASSLEGARSPLHF. DNA for the CDR3: TGTGCCAGCAGCTTAGAGGGGGCGCGATCACCCCTCCACTTT.

The V and J genes are TRBV28 and TRBJ2-2; no definite D call. Germline lookup yields CDR1 MDHEN and CDR2 SYDVKM. Trimming removed 6 bases at V and 2 bases at J, with 4 bases between. The CDR3 extends over 12 amino acids. Here the CDR3 reads CASSLNTGELFF. The CDR3, as DNA: TGTGCCAGCAGCCTTAACACCGGGGAGCTGTTTTTT.

The chain is built from TRBV18 and TRBJ2-2, with 7 bases identical to TRBD1. The CDR3 has 16 amino acids. The germline V gene encodes CDR1 KGHSH and CDR2 LQKENI. V lost 0 bases to trimming and J lost 4 bases; unmatched junction nucleotides: 5. For the CDR3, the DNA is TGTGCCAGCTCACCACCCGGGACAGACTTCACCGGGGAGCTGTTTTTT. As protein: CASSPPGTDFTGELFF.

Only one count was recorded for this clone. The V call is TRBV11-2, the J call TRBJ1-1; 7 bases are a match to TRBD1. The CDR3 has 14 amino acids. V lost 6 bases to trimming and J lost 6 bases; unmatched junction nucleotides: 10. CDR1 SGHAT and CDR2 FQNNGV come from the germline V gene. The chain's CDR3 is CASRSNRGFAEAFF. The CDR3 coding sequence is TGTGCCAGCAGATCAAACAGGGGTTTCGCTGAAGCTTTCTTT.

This chain uses TRBV5-1 with TRBJ2-7; D is ambiguous. Germline CDR1 and CDR2: SGHRS and YFSETQ. The V end lost 4 bases, the J end lost 0 bases, and 8 bases lay between the germline ends. The CDR3 contains 13 residues. The CDR3 loop is CASSNSNSYEQYF. CDR3 coding DNA: TGCGCCAGCAGCAACTCGAACTCCTACGAGCAGTACTTC.

The chain is built from TRBV28 and TRBJ1-2; 10 bases are shared with TRBD1. Per the germline V gene, CDR1 is MDHEN and CDR2 is SYDVKM. Losses at the gene ends were 6 bases for V and 3 bases for J; bases not matched to a gene: 13. This CDR3 is built from 17 residues. For the CDR3, the DNA is TGTGCCAGCAGCCCAAACCCGGGACAGGGGAGCCACTATGGCTACACCTTC. This gives the protein CASSPNPGQGSHYGYTF.

The chain couples TRBV18 to TRBJ1-4; 7 bases align to TRBD1. Germline CDR1 is KGHSH and CDR2 is LQKENI. V gave up 3 bases and J gave up 5 bases; unmatched junction bases: 3. The CDR3 contains 14 residues. In nucleotides, the CDR3 is TGTGCCAGCTCACCGGAGACAGGGAATGAAAAACTGTTTTTT. Protein product: CASSPETGNEKLFF.

The chain combines TRBV7-9 with TRBJ1-1; 8 nucleotides match TRBD1. V was pared by 2 bases and J by 5 bases, with 4 bases of the junction left unmatched. Germline CDR1 is SEHNR and CDR2 is FQNEAQ (reference sequence). The length of the CDR3 is 14 residues. The CDR3 loop is CASSLQGAGTEAFF. The CDR3 DNA reads as TGTGCCAGCAGCTTACAGGGGGCGGGTACTGAAGCTTTCTTT.

This sequence joins TRBV2 and TRBJ2-7, with D possibly TRBD1 on 6 matching bases. Germline V gives CDR1 SNHLY, CDR2 FYNNEI. Trimming pared 6 bases from V and 8 bases from J, leaving 11 bases between. This CDR3 is built from 11 residues. CDR3 residues: CASSDGTKQYF. The CDR3 nucleotides read TGTGCCAGCAGCGATGGGACAAAGCAGTACTTC.

This chain connects TRBV28 to TRBJ1-4, with 8 bases identical to TRBD1. The J segment lost 2 bases and the V segment lost 5 bases, leaving 7 bases of the junction unmatched. Germline V gene lookup returns CDR1 MDHEN and CDR2 SYDVKM. This CDR3 spans 16 amino acids. The CDR3 protein is CASSGAGGRTNEKLFF. CDR3 nucleotide sequence: TGTGCCAGCAGTGGGGCAGGGGGCAGGACTAATGAAAAACTGTTTTTT.

V and J are TRBV7-8 and TRBJ2-1; 13 bases are shared with TRBD2. Germline lookup yields CDR1 SGHVS and CDR2 FQNEAQ. Trimming cost V 5 bases and J 3 bases; bases outside gene matches: 7. The CDR3 is 17 amino acids. CDR3 nucleotide sequence: TGTGCCAGCAGCCTCGGAAGGACTAGCGGGGGCTACAATGAGCAGTTCTTC. Amino acids: CASSLGRTSGGYNEQFF. The complete variable domain, with remaining parts taken from reference TRBV7-8 and TRBJ2-1, reads GAGVSQSPRYKVAKRGQDVALRCDPISGHVSLFWYQQALGQGPEFLTYFQNEAQLDKSGLPSDRFFAERPEGSVSTLKIQRTQQEDSAVYLCASSLGRTSGGYNEQFFGPGTRLTVL.

This chain links TRBV7-6 with TRBJ1-5; TRBD1 agrees at 9 bases. In germline, CDR1 is SGHVS, CDR2 FNYEAQ. V lost 5 bases, J lost 4 bases, and 3 bases stayed unmatched. CDR3 size: 14 residues. The CDR3 reads CASSPDRGNQPQHF. The CDR3 DNA reads as TGTGCCAGCAGCCCCGACAGGGGGAATCAGCCCCAGCATTTT.

The rearrangement joins TRBV10-1 to TRBJ2-5; tentative D call: TRBD1 (6 bases). Germline values: CDR1 WNHNN, CDR2 SYGVQD (reference sequence). The V end lost 0 bases, the J end lost 4 bases, and 9 bases lay between the germline ends. CDR3 length: 14 residues. This chain's CDR3 is CASSESRGLETQYF. In DNA, the CDR3 is TGCGCCAGCAGTGAGTCGAGGGGGTTAGAGACCCAGTACTTC.

The rearrangement joins TRBV28 to TRBJ2-1, with 7 bases fitting TRBD2. Germline V gene data show CDR1 as MDHEN and CDR2 as SYDVKM. This CDR3 is built from 13 residues. J gave up 4 bases and V 11 bases, and 8 bases lay outside the gene matches. Written as DNA, the CDR3 is TGTGCCTCCGGGGGGAGCCTTTACAATGAGCAGTTCTTC. Amino acid sequence: CASGGSLYNEQFF.

The rearrangement joins TRBV6-1 to TRBJ2-5; D perhaps matches TRBD1 (6 bases). The germline V gene has CDR1 MNHNS and CDR2 SASEGT. V was shortened by 6 bases and J by 3 bases, with 11 bases between the two germline ends. This CDR3 is 13 amino acids long. The CDR3 spells CASRRTVEETQYF. The CDR3 bases are TGTGCCAGCAGAAGGACAGTAGAAGAGACCCAGTACTTC.

This chain joins TRBV7-8 and TRBJ1-3; D may be TRBD1 (6 bases). The CDR3 spans 15 residues. Looked up from germline, CDR1 is SGHVS and CDR2 is FQNEAQ. Trimming took 1 base from V and 0 from J, leaving 7 bases between them. The CDR3 is CASSLVGGSGNTIYF. The CDR3, as DNA: TGTGCCAGCAGCTTAGTAGGGGGCTCTGGAAACACCATATATTTT.

A single count supports this clone. The chain has TRBV20-1 and TRBJ2-3, with D possibly being TRBD2 (5 bases). V shed 7 bases and J shed 2 bases, with 7 bases lying between them. The CDR3 has 11 residues. CDR1 and CDR2 (germline): DFQATT, SNEGSKA (reference sequence). CDR3 region: CSVGLTDTQYF. The CDR3 DNA follows: TGCAGTGTAGGACTCACAGATACGCAGTATTTT.

This rearrangement joins TRBV5-6 to TRBJ2-5; 8 positions match TRBD1. This CDR3 spans 15 amino acids. The V gene end was trimmed by 0 bases and the J gene end by 5 bases; junction bases not matched to a gene: 6. Germline V gene lookup returns CDR1 SGHDT and CDR2 YYEEEE. The CDR3 is CASSLVQGARETQYF. Here the CDR3 DNA reads TGTGCCAGCAGCTTGGTGCAGGGGGCTAGGGAGACCCAGTACTTC. The whole variable domain, filled in from reference TRBV5-6 and TRBJ2-5, reads DAGVTQSPTHLIKTRGQQVTLRCSPKSGHDTVSWYQQALGQGPQFIFQYYEEEERQRGNFPDRFSGHQFPNYSSELNVNALLLGDSALYLCASSLVQGARETQYFGPGTRLLVL.

The genes are TRBV28 and TRBJ1-1; D is unresolved. In germline, CDR1 is MDHEN, CDR2 SYDVKM. The CDR3 sequence is 12 residues long. V was shortened by 5 bases and J by 3 bases, with 7 bases between the two germline ends. CDR3 in DNA: TGTGCCAGCAGTCTCTTCGACACTGAAGCTTTCTTT. Translated: CASSLFDTEAFF. The full variable domain, in which reference TRBV28 and TRBJ1-1 provide the parts outside the CDR3, is DVKVTQSSRYLVKRTGEKVFLECVQDMDHENMFWYRQDPGLGLRLIYFSYDVKMKEKGDIPEGYSVSREKKERFSLILESASTNQTSMYLCASSLFDTEAFFGQGTRLTVV.